This T cell receptor beta chain was recovered during a study of T cell repertoires in cytomegalovirus infection. Study information: CMV epitopes used comprised recently identified HLA-C-restricted ones and well-studied HLA-B-restricted ones. Based on public TCR beta signatures, there were indications of CMV infection and of a matching HLA type. The study's findings and limits: The study found HLA-C-restricted CMV-specific TCR beta clonotypes dominating the ex vivo response. Public TCR beta family frequency separated CMV-and-HLA carriers, including in an independent cohort.

For this clonotype: What it recognizes is unknown.

Each CDR3 protein gets one entry after TCRdb re-called the reads with MiXCR. The sample includes some 200,000 distinct CDR3 sequences, about 38% seen only once; the top ten take about 60%. The source material was CD8+ T cells from cultured PBMCs, sampled from culture after CMV antigen stimulation. This sequence was found in a human donor in good health (CMV status not recorded). Some clones in this sample may be carry-over from other donors' samples.

The CDR3 DNA sequence: TGCGCCAGCAGCCAAGTATGGCCAGGGAGCTACGAGCAGTACTTC. This codes for CASSQVWPGSYEQYF. The chain combines TRBV4-1 with TRBJ2-7; D is possibly TRBD1 or TRBD2 (5 bases each). CDR1 MGHRA and CDR2 YSYEKL come from the germline V gene. Trimming removed 1 base at V and 3 bases at J, with 13 bases between. The CDR3 contains 15 residues.